This T cell receptor beta chain was obtained from a study of T cell responses to AZD1222 COVID-19 vaccine (dated by TCRdb to about 2021). A note on the overall study: Because spike-specific TCR depth and breadth did not differ between the two schedules, AZD1222 recipients who got a second dose at roughly 4 weeks were pooled with those who got a second dose at roughly 12 weeks. A total of 230 to 250 trial participants underwent TCR sequencing, of whom 200 to 220 had received two doses of AZD1222 and 26 had received two doses of the MenACWY control vaccine. Enrollment into the trials was organized by age into subgroups of 18-55, 56-69 and 70-plus years, and those subgroups contained roughly 140, 27 and 60 TCR-sequenced participants, respectively.

V drops 6 bases and J drops 0 bases, leaving 8 bases in between. Spanning cysteine to phenylalanine, the CDR3 consists of 13 amino acids. This entry keeps only the CDR3 DNA: 39 bases, framed from base 1. According to the germline V gene, CDR1 reads KGHSH and CDR2 reads LQKENI. On this clone: The antigen it recognizes is unknown. Base-call qualities are not available, and no considerably larger clone is one nucleotide away.

The time point tag for this specimen amounts to: baseline before first vaccination. Vaccinee samples came from UK trials COV001 and COV002, including a single-blind randomized controlled phase 2/3 trial of AZD1222 (ChAdOx1 nCoV-19) in healthy adults. For TCRbeta chain sequencing, PBMC samples were collected from trial participants at day 0 and at day 28 after the second dose. What the authors observed across the whole study: Because no samples from the day 14 peak response were available, repertoires could be characterized only after the peak T cell response. Vaccine-associated CD4 TCRs spanned the whole spike protein, with dominant responses in regions 160-218 and 743-854. Nearly half of unique spike-specific TCRs reportedly recognized epitopes outside regions mutated in the B.1.351 and B.1.1.7 variants. After two AZD1222 doses, both the breadth and the depth of spike-specific TCRs were significantly higher than at day 0 and than in MenACWY recipients. In the small 56-69-year group, the increase in depth fell short of significance, most likely because of low power. Conclusions about previously exposed vaccinees were limited because only six AZD1222 recipients were SARS-CoV-2 seropositive at baseline. Participants were mostly white British, with more females than males. The authors suggested clonal diversity may have been underestimated.

The CDR3 regions of human TCRbeta chains were analyzed by immunosequencing. Processing in the source paper ran as follows. Repertoire TCRs were matched against a reference library of SARS-CoV-2-specific TCRs generated with the MIRA antigen-specificity platform. Breadth meant the fraction of unique TCRs that were SARS-CoV-2-associated, whereas depth meant the fraction of total T cells that were SARS-CoV-2-associated. Using the MIRA data, each spike-specific TCR was mapped to the spike region that the TCR reacts to and placed in a CD4 or CD8 class. Log10-transformed breadth and depth values were compared by one-way ANOVA with Sidak's multiple comparisons tests. What TCRdb holds here is the immuneACCESS table cut down to in-frame rearrangements. Part of the clones is not present; checked against another copy, under half of the missing clones reflect an unresolved V gene, and the others are unexplained. For V, J and clone size, that table is used; D and trimming come from the DNA. The sample table records roughly 140,000 clones; 70% to 90% of these occur just once. The ten largest clones take up around 2% of the sample.

This material consisted of peripheral blood, taken on day 0 of AZD1222 vaccination. The chain joins TRBV18 to TRBJ1-1; no D segment can be confidently identified. The receptor was isolated from an adult in good health. The CDR3 here reads CASSFYLNTEAFF. In nucleotides, the sequence is TGTGCCAGCTCTTTCTACCTGAACACTGAAGCTTTCTTT.